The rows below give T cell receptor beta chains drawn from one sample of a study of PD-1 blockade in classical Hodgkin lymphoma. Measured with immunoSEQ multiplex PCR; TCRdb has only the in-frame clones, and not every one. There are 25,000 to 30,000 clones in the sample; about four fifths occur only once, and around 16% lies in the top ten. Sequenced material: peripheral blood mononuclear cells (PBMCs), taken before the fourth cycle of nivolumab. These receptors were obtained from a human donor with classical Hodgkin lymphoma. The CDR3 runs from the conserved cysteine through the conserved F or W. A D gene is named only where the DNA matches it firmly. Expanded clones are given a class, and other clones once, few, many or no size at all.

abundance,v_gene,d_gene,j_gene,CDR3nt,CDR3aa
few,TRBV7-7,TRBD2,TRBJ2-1,TGTGCCAGCAGCTTAGGACTAGCCGATGAGCAGTTCTTC,CASSLGLADEQFF
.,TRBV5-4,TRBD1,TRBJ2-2,TGTGCCAGCAGCTTGAGGACAGGGGGGGGCACCGGGGAGCTGTTTTTT,CASSLRTGGGTGELFF
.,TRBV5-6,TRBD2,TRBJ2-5,TGTGCCAGCAGCTTCCAGGGAGGGCTTATAGAGACCCAGTACTTC,CASSFQGGLIETQYF
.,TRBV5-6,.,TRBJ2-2,TGTGCCAGCAGCTTTTTCCTAAACACCGGGGAGCTGTTTTTT,CASSFFLNTGELFF
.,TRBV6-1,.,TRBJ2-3,TGTGCCAGCGGTGCGTATACCACTAGCACAGATACGCAGTATTTT,CASGAYTTSTDTQYF
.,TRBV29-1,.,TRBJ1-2,TGCAGCGTGGGAGGCACAGGGATCTATGGCTACACCTTC,CSVGGTGIYGYTF
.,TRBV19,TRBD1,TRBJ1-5,TGTGCCAGTAGTGTTACAGGGGATAGCAATCAGCCCCAGCATTTT,CASSVTGDSNQPQHF
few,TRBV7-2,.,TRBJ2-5,TGTGCCAGCAGTCAGTTATTGGGAGAAGAGACCCAGTACTTC,CASSQLLGEETQYF
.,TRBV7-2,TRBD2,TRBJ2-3,TGTGCCAGCAGCACTTGGACTAGCGGGAGGGCCGTGGATACGCAGTATTTT,CASSTWTSGRAVDTQYF
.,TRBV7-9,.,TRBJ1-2,TGTGCCAGCAGCCCCGCTTCGAGTGACTATGGCTACACCTTC,CASSPASSDYGYTF
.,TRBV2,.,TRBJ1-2,TGTGCCAGCAGTGAAGCAGGGGGGGATGGCTACACCTTC,CASSEAGGDGYTF
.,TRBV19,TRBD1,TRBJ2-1,TGTGCCAGTAGGATGACAGGGGGCTTGGGCAATGAGCAGTTCTTC,CASRMTGGLGNEQFF
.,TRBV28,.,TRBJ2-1,TGTGCCAGCAGTTTTCAGGGTTCCTCAGGGTATGAGCAGTTCTTC,CASSFQGSSGYEQFF
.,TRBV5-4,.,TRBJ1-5,TGTGCCAGCAGCGTTTGGGGAGGGGGTAATCAGCCCCAGCATTTT,CASSVWGGGNQPQHF
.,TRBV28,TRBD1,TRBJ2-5,TGTGCCAGCAGTTTTTGGGACAGAGACTGGGCCCAGTACTTC,CASSFWDRDWAQYF
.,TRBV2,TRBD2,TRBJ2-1,TGTGCCAGCAGGCTCTCCCAGACTAGCGGACTAGATGAGCAGTTCTTC,CASRLSQTSGLDEQFF
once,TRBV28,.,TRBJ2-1,TGTGCCAGCAGTTTGTCAGGCTCCTACAATGAGCAGTTCTTC,CASSLSGSYNEQFF
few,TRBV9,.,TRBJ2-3,TGTGCCAGCAGCAACCCGGGGCGGGGCTGGCAGTATTTT,CASSNPGRGWQYF
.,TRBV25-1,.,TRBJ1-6,TGTGCCAGCACCTTCTCGGGGGGCCATTCACCCCTCCACTTT,CASTFSGGHSPLHF
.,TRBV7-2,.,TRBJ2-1,TGTGCCAGCAGCCCGCCCGGGACTTTTAATGAGCAGTTCTTC,CASSPPGTFNEQFF
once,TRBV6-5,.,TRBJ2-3,TGTGCCAGCAGTGTGGGAACTAGCACAGATACGCAGTATTTT,CASSVGTSTDTQYF
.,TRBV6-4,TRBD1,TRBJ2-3,TGTGCCAGCAGTGGGGGCAGGGGGCCGACAGATACGCAGTATTTT,CASSGGRGPTDTQYF
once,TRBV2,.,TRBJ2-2,TGTGCCAGCGAAACAGTCGGGGACGGGGAGCTGTTTTTT,CASETVGDGELFF
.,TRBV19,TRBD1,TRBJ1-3,TGTGCCAGTAGTGGTCCGGGACAGCAATCTGGAAACACCATATATTTT,CASSGPGQQSGNTIYF
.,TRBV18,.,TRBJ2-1,TGTGCCAGCTCACCCCAGCCCGGGATACAGGGTCGGAATGAGCAGTTCTTC,CASSPQPGIQGRNEQFF
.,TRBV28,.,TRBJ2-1,TGTGCCAGCTGGGTAGGGCGGACCAGTGAGCAGTTCTTC,CASWVGRTSEQFF
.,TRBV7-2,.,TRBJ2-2,TGTGCCAGCAGCCCGGGACTGCCGAACACCGGGGAGCTGTTTTTT,CASSPGLPNTGELFF
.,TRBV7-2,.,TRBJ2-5,TGTGCCAGCAGCTTAGGTGGAGGGGGCCAAGAGACCCAGTACTTC,CASSLGGGGQETQYF
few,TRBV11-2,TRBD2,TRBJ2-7,TGTGCCAGCAGCAGACTAGCGGGAGGACCCTCCTACGAGCAGTACTTC,CASSRLAGGPSYEQYF
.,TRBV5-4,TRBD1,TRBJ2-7,TGTGCCAGCAGCCGGGGACAGGGGGCCTACGAGCAGTACTTC,CASSRGQGAYEQYF
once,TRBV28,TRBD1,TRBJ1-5,TGTGTTTCAGGGACAGGGCTTAGCAATCAGCCCCAGCATTTT,CVSGTGLSNQPQHF
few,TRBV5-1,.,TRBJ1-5,TGCGCCAGCAGCTTGAGTGTAGGTCAGCCCCAGCATTTT,CASSLSVGQPQHF
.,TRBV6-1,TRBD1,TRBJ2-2,TGTGCCAGCAGAGGACAGGGGTGGTTCGGGGAGCTGTTTTTT,CASRGQGWFGELFF
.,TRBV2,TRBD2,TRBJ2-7,TGTGCCAGCACTCGGACTAGCGGGAGCTACGAGCAGTACTTC,CASTRTSGSYEQYF
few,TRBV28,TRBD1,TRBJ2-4,TGTGCCAGCAGTGCCCCCGGGACAGGGATTCGGGCCAAAAACATTCAGTACTTC,CASSAPGTGIRAKNIQYF
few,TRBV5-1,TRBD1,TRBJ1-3,TGCGCCAGCAGCTTGACGACAGGGTTGGGAAACACCATATATTTT,CASSLTTGLGNTIYF
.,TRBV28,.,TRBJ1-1,TGTGCCAGCAGTCGGGACGGCGTAAGGGCTTTCTTT,CASSRDGVRAFF
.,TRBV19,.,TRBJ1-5,TGTGCCAGTAGTATGAACGTAGGGGCCCGATGGAATCAGCCCCAGCATTTT,CASSMNVGARWNQPQHF
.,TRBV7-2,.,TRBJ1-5,TGTGCCAGCAGCTTAGTAGGTTATAGCAATCAGCCCCAGCATTTT,CASSLVGYSNQPQHF
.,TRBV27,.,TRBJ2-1,TGTGCCACCTCTCAGGGCTACTACAATGAGCAGTTCTTC,CATSQGYYNEQFF
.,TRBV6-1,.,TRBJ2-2,TGTGCCAGCAGTGAAATGGGGGGAGGCCTGTACACCGGGGAGCTGTTTTTT,CASSEMGGGLYTGELFF
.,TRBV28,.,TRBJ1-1,TGTGCCAGCAGAGGACTAGAACGAGGCACTGAAGCTTTCTTT,CASRGLERGTEAFF
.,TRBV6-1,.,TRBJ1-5,TGTGCCAGCAGTGAAGTGGGGATTCAGCCCCAGCATTTT,CASSEVGIQPQHF
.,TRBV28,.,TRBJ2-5,TGTGTCAGCAGTACCCCGGGGGTCGGGGAGACCCAGTACTTC,CVSSTPGVGETQYF
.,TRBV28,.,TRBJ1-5,TGTGCCAGCAGTCGGAGCGGGGCCGGCAATCAGCCCCAGCATTTT,CASSRSGAGNQPQHF
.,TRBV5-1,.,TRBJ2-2,TGCGCCAGCAGCCCAACAGGGAACACCGGGGAGCTGTTTTTT,CASSPTGNTGELFF
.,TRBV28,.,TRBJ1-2,TGTGCCAGCAGTTCCGACAGGAACTATGGCTACACCTTC,CASSSDRNYGYTF
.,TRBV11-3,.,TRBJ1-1,TGTGCCAGCAGCTGGCGGGTGCACACTGAAGCTTTCTTT,CASSWRVHTEAFF
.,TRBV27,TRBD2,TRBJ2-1,TGTGCCAGCCGCGGGAGGGCCTACAATGAGCAGTTCTTC,CASRGRAYNEQFF
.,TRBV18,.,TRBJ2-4,TGTGCCAGCACCAGGGGAGAAAACATTCAGTACTTC,CASTRGENIQYF
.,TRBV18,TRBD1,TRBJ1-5,TGTGCCAGCTCACCTTCCGGGACAGGGCTGCATTTT,CASSPSGTGLHF
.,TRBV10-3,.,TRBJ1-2,TGTGCCATCAGTGAGAACTATGGCTACACCTTC,CAISENYGYTF
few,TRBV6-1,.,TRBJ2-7,TGTGCCAGCAGTGATGGGACCTCTTACGAGCAGTACTTC,CASSDGTSYEQYF
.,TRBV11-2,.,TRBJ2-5,TGTGCCAGCAGCTTAGGTTTGGGCCCACAGGAGACCCAGTACTTC,CASSLGLGPQETQYF
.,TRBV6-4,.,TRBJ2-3,TGTGCCAGCAGTAATAATTTCGGCTCCGATACGCAGTATTTT,CASSNNFGSDTQYF